The next 27 T cell receptor beta chains were all read from a single sample in a study of tumor-infiltrating lymphocytes in primary liver carcinoma. Germline DNA was extracted alongside blood RNA, which was obtained from unsorted whole blood. A primer matching the constant region was used to make TCR beta cDNA from around 460 ng of total RNA. ARM-PCR, slightly modified, supplied the TCR beta libraries through three nested multiplex PCR rounds. Use of TRBV1-TRBV30 forward primers with a C-beta reverse primer characterized the first two PCR rounds, which lasted about 10 cycles each. MiXCR, run by TCRdb on the multiplex PCR reads, gives a single entry per CDR3 protein. The table shows a few hundred thousand distinct CDR3 sequences, with around three fifths occurring only once. Sequencing was performed on peripheral blood. These receptors were collected from a young woman with primary liver carcinoma and hepatitis B virus infection.

This clonotype turned up a few times. V is TRBV13 and J is TRBJ2-3, with D possibly TRBD2 on 6 matching bases. The CDR3 contains 14 residues. V lost 0 bases and J lost 6, with 10 bases in between. Germline CDR1 is PRHDT and CDR2 is FYEKMQ (reference sequence). Here the CDR3 reads CASSLGELADTQYF. CDR3 sequence (DNA): TGTGCCAGCAGCTTAGGAGAACTAGCCGATACGCAGTATTTT.

This clonotype was observed a few times. The gene calls are TRBV25-1 and TRBJ2-1; D uncertain. The V gene's germline CDR1 is MGHDK and CDR2 SYGVNS. The CDR3 is 9 amino acids. V lost 4 bases to trimming and J lost 9 bases, with 1 base between them. The CDR3 region is CASSGEQFF. Here the CDR3 DNA reads TGTGCCAGCAGTGGTGAGCAGTTCTTC.

About this clonotype itself: Being one base from a much bigger clone, this may be a read error. The gene calls are TRBV6-6 and TRBJ2-3, with 10 bases lining up with TRBD2. The CDR3 loop spans 18 amino acids. In germline, CDR1 is MNHNY, CDR2 SVGAGI (reference sequence). The CDR3 coding sequence is TGTGCCAACAGTTACTCGGCCAGCGGGAGGGTTATCACAGATACGCAGTATTTT. Translation: CANSYSASGRVITDTQYF.

In regard to this clonotype: A far more abundant clone sits one base away, making this likely a read error. V gene TRBV6-2 or TRBV6-3 combines with J gene TRBJ2-1; unclear D gene. Germline assignment: CDR1 MNHEY and CDR2 SVGEGT. The CDR3 spans 11 residues. The CDR3 protein is CASSYRNERFF. The CDR3 coding sequence is TGTGCCAGCAGTTACCGAAATGAGCGGTTCTTC.

Only a few counts were recorded for this clonotype. The chain recombines TRBV6-2 or TRBV6-3 with TRBJ2-7; a weak D match, TRBD1 (6 bases). V lost 1 base to trimming and J lost 5 bases, with 9 bases between them. Germline lookup yields CDR1 MNHEY and CDR2 SVGEGT. CDR3 size: 13 residues. CDR3 residues: CASSYYGGNEQYF. The DNA for the CDR3 is TGTGCCAGCAGTTACTATGGGGGCAACGAGCAGTACTTC.

At least ten counts were recorded for this clonotype. The chain couples TRBV29-1 to TRBJ2-3, with D uncertain. The CDR3 is 13 residues long. V lost 3 bases to trimming and J lost 1 base, with 8 bases between them. CDR1 is SQVTM, CDR2 ANQGSEA, per germline. The CDR3 region is CSVELSGTDTQYF. The CDR3, as DNA: TGCAGCGTTGAGTTATCGGGCACAGATACGCAGTATTTT.

The J gene is TRBJ2-1, the V gene TRBV12-3 or TRBV12-4; 8 bases fit TRBD2. J gave up 2 bases and V 0 bases, and 3 bases lay outside the gene matches. The CDR3 is made up of 16 amino acids. The DNA of the CDR3 is TGTGCCAGCAGTTTAGCGCTACTAGCGGCCTACAATGAGCAGTTCTTC. Amino acid sequence: CASSLALLAAYNEQFF.

This clonotype was counted between two and nine times. The chain couples TRBV6-2 or TRBV6-3 to TRBJ2-4; the D call may be TRBD1 or TRBD2 (6 bases each). Germline CDR1 MNHEY, CDR2 SVGEGT. The V gene lost 6 bases and the J gene lost 1 base, with 13 bases spanning the gap. This CDR3 is built from 15 residues. Here the CDR3 DNA reads TGTGCCAGCAGACCAACAGGGAGGGCCAAAAACATTCAGTACTTC. The encoded protein is CASRPTGRAKNIQYF.

V is TRBV12-3 or TRBV12-4 and J is TRBJ2-1; D is possibly TRBD2 (7 bases). This CDR3 comprises 16 residues. Trimming removed 7 bases from V and 11 bases from J, with 27 bases in between. CDR3 loop: CASTWGTGRGAVKQFF. CDR3 bases: TGTGCCAGCACTTGGGGTACGGGACGGGGGGCCGTTAAGCAGTTCTTC.

With respect to this clonotype: One end of the junction fails to match germline, which may point to a read error. The chain joins TRBV6-5 to TRBJ1-2; TRBD1 is a possible D gene (5 bases). The CDR3 extends over 17 amino acids. Germline CDR1 reads MNHEY; CDR2 reads SVGAGI. CDR3 in amino acids: CASSYSGHMMNNHGYTF. As DNA, the CDR3 is TGTGCCAGCAGTTACAGCGGACACATGATGAATAACCATGGCTACACCTTC.

The CDR3, as DNA: TGCAGTGCCCGGCCTCCTGTAAAAGCGGGCTCCTACGAGCAGTACTTC. Amino acids: CSARPPVKAGSYEQYF. V usage is TRBV20-1 and J usage is TRBJ2-7, with a tentative D call TRBD2 (6 bases). CDR3 length equals 16 residues. Germline V CDR1 and CDR2: DFQATT, SNEGSKA (reference sequence). The V and J ends lost 6 bases and 0 bases respectively, with 21 bases between them.

With respect to this clonotype: This may be a read error, as it is one base from a much larger clone. The CDR3 loop is CSARKTGTRGYEQYF. The CDR3, as DNA: TGCAGCGCCCGAAAGACAGGGACTAGGGGGTACGAGCAGTACTTC. The chain joins TRBV29-1 to TRBJ2-7, with D perhaps TRBD2 (8 bases). The CDR3 spans 15 residues. Germline values: CDR1 SQVTM, CDR2 ANQGSEA. Trimming cost V 7 bases and J 4 bases, with 23 bases left between them.

A note on this clonotype: A read error may be the cause here, since a much bigger clone is one base away. The V call is TRBV6-5, the J call TRBJ1-5, with a weak D call TRBD1 (5 bases). Germline V CDR1 and CDR2: MNHEY, SVGAGI. The CDR3 loop spans 13 amino acids. CDR3 sequence reads: CASRGQLNQSQHF. The CDR3 region has the DNA TGTGCCAGCAGAGGACAACTCAATCAGTCCCAGCATTTT.

On this clonotype: A much larger clonotype is one base distant, so this may be a read error. The chain combines TRBV29-1 with TRBJ2-3; TRBD1 agrees at 8 bases. The germline V gene encodes CDR1 SQVTM and CDR2 ANQGSEA. The CDR3 runs 14 residues. V shed 8 bases, J shed 0 bases, and the junction held 7 bases outside the gene matches. As DNA, the CDR3 is TGCAGCATCGGGGACAGGCATAGCACAGATACGCAGTATTTT. Its protein product is CSIGDRHSTDTQYF.

Note on this clonotype: At one of its ends the junction is not consistent with the germline gene, which may arise from a read error. CDR3: CVSSEGTGRGNTIYF. The CDR3 DNA is TGTGTCAGCAGTGAGGGGACCGGTAGAGGAAACACCATATATTTT. The chain combines TRBV6-1 with TRBJ1-3, with D possibly matching TRBD1 (5 bases). Germline assignment: CDR1 MNHNS and CDR2 SASEGT. This CDR3 region has 15 residues.

The chain has TRBV5-4 and TRBJ1-2; no definite D call. Trimming took 0 bases from V and 3 from J, leaving 6 bases between them. Germline CDR1 SGHNT, CDR2 YYREEE (reference sequence). The length of the CDR3 is 13 residues. The CDR3 nucleotides are TGTGCCAGCAGCTTGGGGTGGGACTATGGCTACACCTTC. This codes for CASSLGWDYGYTF.

The chain couples TRBV6-5 to TRBJ2-7; D uncertain. CDR3 length: 13 amino acids. Trimming stripped 0 bases from V and 5 bases from J, with 8 bases between. Germline CDR1 is MNHEY and CDR2 is SVGAGI. CDR3 bases: TGTGCCAGCAGTTACTCGGAAGCGAACGAGCAGTACGTC. Amino acid sequence: CASSYSEANEQYV.

Only a few counts were recorded for this clonotype. The chain employs TRBV28 and TRBJ2-7; D is possibly TRBD1 or TRBD2 (5 bases each). The CDR3 covers 11 residues. The ends were cut back, 8 bases at V and 3 bases at J, with 8 bases in the middle. Germline lookup yields CDR1 MDHEN and CDR2 SYDVKM. In DNA form, the CDR3 reads TGTGCCAGCGGGACCGACTACGAGCAGTACTTC. Protein product: CASGTDYEQYF.

The chain joins TRBV4-2 to TRBJ2-4; D may be TRBD1 (5 bases). The CDR3 is 15 residues long. The V and J ends lost 4 bases and 5 bases respectively, with 15 bases between them. Germline V CDR1 and CDR2: LGHNA, YNFKEQ. CDR3 in amino acids: CASSLGATAQNIQYF. CDR3 coding DNA: TGTGCCAGCAGCCTGGGCGCGACAGCTCAAAACATTCAGTACTTC.

Remarks on this clonotype: Relative to the germline gene, one junction end is altered; a read error may explain this. This rearrangement joins TRBV29-1 to TRBJ2-7; the D gene is possibly TRBD2 (6 bases). There are 13 residues in the CDR3. Germline CDR1 SQVTM, CDR2 ANQGSEA. CDR3: CNVRTTDSYEQYF. CDR3 bases: TGCAACGTTAGGACTACCGACTCCTACGAGCAGTACTTC.

Remarks on this clonotype: A much bigger clone sits one base away, suggesting this may be a read error. This sequence joins TRBV6-2 or TRBV6-3 and TRBJ2-1; 8 bases match TRBD2. The CDR3 is 14 amino acids. The germline V gene has CDR1 MNHEY and CDR2 SVGEGT. CDR3 sequence: CVSGRSGSNNEQFF. CDR3 bases: TGTGTCAGCGGGAGAAGCGGGAGCAACAATGAGCAGTTCTTC.

This clonotype was seen just once. The gene calls are TRBV28 and TRBJ1-1; possible D gene TRBD1, 6 bases. CDR3 length equals 14 residues. CDR1 MDHEN and CDR2 SYDVKM come from the germline V gene. The CDR3 DNA follows: TGTGGCAGTAGTTTATTACAGGGGAACACTGAAGCTTTCTTT. Encoded protein: CGSSLLQGNTEAFF. Drawing the rest from reference TRBV28 and TRBJ1-1, the complete variable domain is DVKVTQSSRYLVKRTGEKVFLECVQDMDHENMFWYRQDPGLGLRLIYFSYDVKMKEKGDIPEGYSVSREKKERFSLILESASTNQTSMYLCGSSLLQGNTEAFFGQGTRLTVV.

V and J are TRBV2 and TRBJ2-7; D is unclear. The V and J ends lost 5 bases and 11 bases respectively, with 16 bases between them. This CDR3 spans 12 amino acids. CDR1 and CDR2 from the germline V gene are SNHLY and FYNNEI. The CDR3 nucleotides are TGTGCCAGCAGTCCTCAACTGGCCGTGGAGTACTTC. This translates into CASSPQLAVEYF.

This clonotype was seen a few times. This chain uses TRBV12-3 or TRBV12-4 with TRBJ1-5; TRBD1 is a possible D gene (6 bases). The CDR3 covers 16 residues. V lost 3 bases to trimming and J lost 1 base, with 13 bases between them. The CDR3 is CASSFAGRGSNQPQHF. CDR3 sequence (DNA): TGTGCCAGCAGTTTCGCGGGAAGGGGGAGCAATCAGCCCCAGCATTTT.

On this clonotype itself: An end of the junction does not agree with germline; a read error may underlie this. The rearrangement links TRBV5-4 to TRBJ2-3, with D possibly matching TRBD1 (5 bases). Germline-derived CDR1 and CDR2 are SGHNT and YYREEE (reference sequence). The CDR3 extends over 17 amino acids. DNA for the CDR3: TGTGCCAGCAACGTAGACGGACACCCTCCACCCACAGATACGCGGTATTTT. Translated, it gives CASNVDGHPPPTDTRYF.

A remark on this clonotype: Since a much larger clone is just one base distant, this may be a read error. This sequence joins TRBV12-3 or TRBV12-4 and TRBJ2-5; no definite D call. The CDR3 length is 13 residues. Deletions cut 5 bases from V and 7 bases from J, with 14 bases between. CDR3 in DNA: TGTGCCAGCAGTAGGACGCCCTCAGGGACCCAGTACTTC. It translates to CASSRTPSGTQYF.

On this clonotype itself: A much larger clone differs by one base, so this may be a read error. The gene calls are TRBV29-1 and TRBJ2-7; 9 bases agree with TRBD2. The CDR3 has 13 residues. V lost 7 bases, J lost 2 bases, and 6 bases stayed unmatched. CDR1 and CDR2 (germline): SQVTM, ANQGSEA. The CDR3 DNA follows: TGCAGCGCTTACCAGCGGGAGGCCTACGAGCAGTACTTC. This encodes CSAYQREAYEQYF.